These T cell receptor beta chains were read from a single sample in a study of T-cell memory formation after mild COVID-19. TCRdb ran MiXCR on the 5' RACE reads and lists one entry per CDR3 protein. The data hold about 200,000 distinct CDR3 sequences, with more than 8% observed a single time. Input material: PBMCs or a T cell subset sorted from them (not recorded which). These receptors were obtained from a man younger than 30 who had mild COVID-19 (a few samples of this study predate the infection). Cell type and time point are not known. Each CDR3 is given with its conserved first and last residue. Fields, in order: J gene, V gene, clone size, D gene, CDR3 DNA, CDR3 protein. The D gene is left open where the match is weak. The size field is filled for only some rows; it gives once, few, many or a size class.

j_call: TRBJ2-5
v_call: TRBV9
clone_size: NA
d_call: NA
cdr3_nt: TGTGCCAGCAGCGTAGGAGTCAATAAAGAGACCCAGTACTTC
cdr3_aa: CASSVGVNKETQYF

j_call: TRBJ2-3
v_call: TRBV10-3
clone_size: NA
d_call: TRBD1
cdr3_nt: TGTGCCATCAGCGACAGGGGTGAGGGAGATACGCAGTATTTT
cdr3_aa: CAISDRGEGDTQYF

j_call: TRBJ2-3
v_call: TRBV6-1
clone_size: NA
d_call: NA
cdr3_nt: TGTGCCAGTTCGTGGGGAGGGGGCAATTTGGCAGATACGCAGTATTTT
cdr3_aa: CASSWGGGNLADTQYF

j_call: TRBJ1-2
v_call: TRBV6-5
clone_size: NA
d_call: TRBD1
cdr3_nt: TGTGCCAGCAGCCGAGGGACAGGGGATGGCTACACCTTC
cdr3_aa: CASSRGTGDGYTF

j_call: TRBJ2-2
v_call: TRBV29-1
clone_size: few
d_call: TRBD1
cdr3_nt: TGCAGCGCAAGACAGGGGGCGGACACCGGGGAGCTGTTTTTT
cdr3_aa: CSARQGADTGELFF

j_call: TRBJ1-1
v_call: TRBV12-3/TRBV12-4
clone_size: many
d_call: NA
cdr3_nt: TGTGCCGGAAAGGGGGTCGGCACTGAAGCTTTCTTT
cdr3_aa: CAGKGVGTEAFF

j_call: TRBJ1-1
v_call: TRBV4-3
clone_size: NA
d_call: TRBD1
cdr3_nt: TGCGCCAGCAGCCAAGACTTGGCAGGGGGCCGCGGTACTGAAGCTTTCTTT
cdr3_aa: CASSQDLAGGRGTEAFF

j_call: TRBJ2-7
v_call: TRBV7-2
clone_size: many
d_call: NA
cdr3_nt: TGTGCCAGCAGCTCCCAGGGGTACGAGCAGTACTTC
cdr3_aa: CASSSQGYEQYF

j_call: TRBJ2-1
v_call: TRBV5-1
clone_size: many
d_call: TRBD2
cdr3_nt: TGCGCCAGCAGCGTTGGGTTAGCGGGGGGCTTCTACAATGAGCAGTTCTTC
cdr3_aa: CASSVGLAGGFYNEQFF

j_call: TRBJ2-3
v_call: TRBV6-5
clone_size: few
d_call: NA
cdr3_nt: TGTGCCAGCAGTTACCTTCCGGGGGATACGCAGTATTTT
cdr3_aa: CASSYLPGDTQYF

j_call: TRBJ2-1
v_call: TRBV14
clone_size: NA
d_call: TRBD2
cdr3_nt: TGTGCCAGCACCCAGGGACTAGCGGGGACCCGGGATGAGCAGTTCTTC
cdr3_aa: CASTQGLAGTRDEQFF

j_call: TRBJ2-5
v_call: TRBV2
clone_size: many
d_call: TRBD2
cdr3_nt: TGTGCCAGCTCGACTAGCGGGGAGACCCAGTACTTC
cdr3_aa: CASSTSGETQYF

j_call: TRBJ2-1
v_call: TRBV7-8
clone_size: many
d_call: NA
cdr3_nt: TGTGCCAGCAGCTTAGCGCGGGCAGCCTTGTACAATGAGCAGTTCTTC
cdr3_aa: CASSLARAALYNEQFF

j_call: TRBJ1-5
v_call: TRBV5-6
clone_size: few
d_call: NA
cdr3_nt: TGTGCCAGCAGCTTGCATACAACCCTCGGGGAGCCCCAGCATTTT
cdr3_aa: CASSLHTTLGEPQHF

j_call: TRBJ2-5
v_call: TRBV5-1
clone_size: many
d_call: TRBD1
cdr3_nt: TGCGCCAGCAGCTCCCAGACAGGGGGAGAGACCCAGTACTTC
cdr3_aa: CASSSQTGGETQYF

j_call: TRBJ2-3
v_call: TRBV4-3
clone_size: few
d_call: NA
cdr3_nt: TGCGCCAGCAGCCAACTTACTACAGGGTCAGGGACAGATACGCAGTATTTT
cdr3_aa: CASSQLTTGSGTDTQYF

j_call: TRBJ1-5
v_call: TRBV5-6
clone_size: few
d_call: NA
cdr3_nt: TGTGCCAGCAGCTTGTGGGCAGCTAGCAATCAGCCCCAGCATTTT
cdr3_aa: CASSLWAASNQPQHF

j_call: TRBJ2-7
v_call: TRBV5-1
clone_size: few
d_call: NA
cdr3_nt: TGCGCCAGCGGATTCGGGTTCCCCTCCTACGAGCAGTACTTC
cdr3_aa: CASGFGFPSYEQYF

j_call: TRBJ2-2
v_call: TRBV12-3/TRBV12-4
clone_size: many
d_call: TRBD1
cdr3_nt: TGTGCCAGCAGTTTAGGGGACAGCCAAATGGGGACCGGGGAGCTGTTTTTT
cdr3_aa: CASSLGDSQMGTGELFF

j_call: TRBJ2-7
v_call: TRBV28
clone_size: NA
d_call: NA
cdr3_nt: TGTGCCAGCAGTTCGATACCGTACGAGCAGTACTTC
cdr3_aa: CASSSIPYEQYF

j_call: TRBJ2-1
v_call: TRBV2
clone_size: NA
d_call: NA
cdr3_nt: TGTGCCAGCAGCGCTCCGGACATTGGGTTCTTC
cdr3_aa: CASSAPDIGFF

j_call: TRBJ1-3
v_call: TRBV7-9
clone_size: few
d_call: NA
cdr3_nt: TGTGCCAGCAGTCAACGGTCCGGAAACACCATATATTTT
cdr3_aa: CASSQRSGNTIYF

j_call: TRBJ2-3
v_call: TRBV5-5
clone_size: NA
d_call: TRBD2
cdr3_nt: TGTGCCAGCATCCCTATGGCGGGGGGCGCAGATACGCAGTATTTT
cdr3_aa: CASIPMAGGADTQYF

j_call: TRBJ2-5
v_call: TRBV5-4
clone_size: NA
d_call: TRBD2
cdr3_nt: TGTGCCAGCAGCCCAAATCTAGCGGGGGGCCAAGAGACCCAGTACTTC
cdr3_aa: CASSPNLAGGQETQYF

j_call: TRBJ2-1
v_call: TRBV5-1
clone_size: few
d_call: TRBD2
cdr3_nt: TGCGCCAGCAGCCCGCGCCGGACTAGCGGCGACAATGAGCAGTTCTTC
cdr3_aa: CASSPRRTSGDNEQFF

j_call: TRBJ2-3
v_call: TRBV4-1
clone_size: few
d_call: NA
cdr3_nt: TGCGCCAGCAGCCAGCGCGCCGTCACAGCGGCGATCACAGATACGCAGTATTTT
cdr3_aa: CASSQRAVTAAITDTQYF

j_call: TRBJ1-5
v_call: TRBV7-6
clone_size: many
d_call: NA
cdr3_nt: TGTGCCAGCAGCTTAGTGGGGGGAAATAGCAATCAGCCCCAGCATTTT
cdr3_aa: CASSLVGGNSNQPQHF

j_call: TRBJ2-3
v_call: TRBV9
clone_size: many
d_call: NA
cdr3_nt: TGTGCCAGCAGCGTTGGTGCAGATACGCAGTATTTT
cdr3_aa: CASSVGADTQYF

j_call: TRBJ2-1
v_call: TRBV12-3/TRBV12-4
clone_size: NA
d_call: TRBD2
cdr3_nt: TGTGCCAGCAGTGTGGGACTAGCGGCCTACAATGAGCAGTTCTTC
cdr3_aa: CASSVGLAAYNEQFF

j_call: TRBJ1-6
v_call: TRBV3-1
clone_size: medium-sized
d_call: NA
cdr3_nt: TGTGCCAGCACCCCGGGACGGGGGAATTCACCCCTCCACTTT
cdr3_aa: CASTPGRGNSPLHF

j_call: TRBJ2-3
v_call: TRBV10-1
clone_size: many
d_call: NA
cdr3_nt: TGCGCCAGCAACTCGGGGGGCAGTACCGACACAGATACGCAGTATTTT
cdr3_aa: CASNSGGSTDTDTQYF

j_call: TRBJ1-5
v_call: TRBV7-2
clone_size: NA
d_call: NA
cdr3_nt: TGTGCCAGCAGCTTAGTATCGGACATGAATCAGCCCCAGCATTTT
cdr3_aa: CASSLVSDMNQPQHF

j_call: TRBJ1-2
v_call: TRBV4-2
clone_size: few
d_call: NA
cdr3_nt: TGTGCCAGCAGCCAAGCTGGGGACTTTGGCTACACCTTC
cdr3_aa: CASSQAGDFGYTF

j_call: TRBJ2-7
v_call: TRBV6-5
clone_size: NA
d_call: NA
cdr3_nt: TGTGCCAGCTCTGATGGGGGAGGTTTCTCCTACGAGCAGTACTTC
cdr3_aa: CASSDGGGFSYEQYF